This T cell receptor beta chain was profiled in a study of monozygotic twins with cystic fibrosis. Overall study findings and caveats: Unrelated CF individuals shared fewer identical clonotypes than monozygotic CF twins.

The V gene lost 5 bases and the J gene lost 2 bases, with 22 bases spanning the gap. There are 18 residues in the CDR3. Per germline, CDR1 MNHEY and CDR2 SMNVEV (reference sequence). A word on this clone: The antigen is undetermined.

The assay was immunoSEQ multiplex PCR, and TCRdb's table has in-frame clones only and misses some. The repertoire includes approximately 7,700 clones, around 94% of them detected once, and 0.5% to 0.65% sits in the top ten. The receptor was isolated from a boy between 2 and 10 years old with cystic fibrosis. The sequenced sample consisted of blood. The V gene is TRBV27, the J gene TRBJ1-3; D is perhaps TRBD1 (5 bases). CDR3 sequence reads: CASSPSSLGPGAGNTIYF. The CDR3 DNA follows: TGTGCCAGCAGTCCGTCCTCATTGGGGCCGGGGGCTGGAAACACCATATATTTT.